Shown below are 4 T cell receptor beta chains from a single sample sequenced in a study of cytotoxic CD8 clonotypes in ibrutinib-treated CLL. Only in-frame clones appear in the TCRdb table, and some are missing; sequencing was by immunoSEQ multiplex PCR. The sample records some 130,000 clones, approximately 83% being singletons. The source material was PBMCs, sampled after 24 months of ibrutinib treatment. The receptors come from a human donor with chronic lymphocytic leukemia.

V is TRBV27 and J is TRBJ1-5, with TRBD1 identical over 7 bases. The CDR3 has 14 residues. Germline CDR1 reads MNHEY; CDR2 reads SMNVEV (reference sequence). V shed 6 bases and J 3 bases; nucleotides not matched to a gene: 5. DNA of the CDR3: TGTGCCAGCAGACTGGGGACAGTCAATCAGCCCCAGCATTTT. This codes for CASRLGTVNQPQHF.

There are a few counts of this clone. The rearrangement links TRBV9 to TRBJ1-1, with D tentatively TRBD1 (5 bases). The V and J ends lost 4 bases and 0 bases respectively, with 19 bases between them. The CDR3 is 17 residues long. Germline-derived CDR1 and CDR2 are SGDLS and YYNGEE. The CDR3 loop is CASSPTTGGYVNTEAFF. The DNA for the CDR3 is TGTGCCAGCAGCCCTACTACGGGGGGGTATGTGAACACTGAAGCTTTCTTT.

The chain links TRBV27 to TRBJ2-7; D is undetermined. Germline CDR1 reads MNHEY; CDR2 reads SMNVEV (reference sequence). The CDR3 totals 13 residues. Trimming took off 0 bases at V and 3 bases at J, with 6 bases between the two ends. The CDR3 here is CASSLSQLYEQYF. CDR3 sequence (DNA): TGTGCCAGCAGTTTATCCCAACTCTACGAGCAGTACTTC.

This clone has a handful of counts. This chain connects TRBV9 to TRBJ2-7, with unresolved D. This CDR3 is 13 amino acids long. Trimming removed 4 bases at V and 4 bases at J, with 12 bases between. Germline CDR1 is SGDLS and CDR2 is YYNGEE. CDR3 nucleotide sequence: TGTGCCAGCAGCCCCTCGAGGAGTTACGAGCAGTACTTC. The encoded protein is CASSPSRSYEQYF.